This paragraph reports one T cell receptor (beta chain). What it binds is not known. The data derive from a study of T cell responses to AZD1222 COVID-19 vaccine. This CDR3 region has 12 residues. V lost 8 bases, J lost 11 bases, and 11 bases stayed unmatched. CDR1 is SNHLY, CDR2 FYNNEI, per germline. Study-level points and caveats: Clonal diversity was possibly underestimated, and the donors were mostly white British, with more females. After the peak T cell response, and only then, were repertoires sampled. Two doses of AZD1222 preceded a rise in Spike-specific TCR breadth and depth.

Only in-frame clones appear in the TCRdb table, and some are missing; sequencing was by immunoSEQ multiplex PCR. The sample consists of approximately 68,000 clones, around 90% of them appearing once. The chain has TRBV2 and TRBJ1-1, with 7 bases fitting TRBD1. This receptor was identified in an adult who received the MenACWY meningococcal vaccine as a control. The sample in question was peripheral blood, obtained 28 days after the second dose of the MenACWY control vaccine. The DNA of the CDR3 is TGTGCCAGCGGGGTAGACAGGGAATGGGCTTTCTTT. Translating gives CASGVDREWAFF.